The source of this T cell receptor (beta chain) is a study of identical twins. A universal primer site was incorporated via template switching, and the cDNA contained unique molecular identifiers. Via MiXCR, TCRdb re-called the 5' RACE reads, giving one row per CDR3 protein. The sample has approximately 700,000 distinct CDR3 sequences, approximately 18% seen once; the top ten hold about an eighth. The V end lost 4 bases, the J end lost 7 bases, and 19 bases lay between the germline ends. The CDR3 contains 14 residues. The germline gives CDR1 SQVTM, CDR2 ANQGSEA. These data were also filed under a second study, of T cells expressing NK-cell markers.

The origin of this receptor is a young woman in good health. The sample taken for sequencing was PBMCs. The rearrangement links TRBV29-1 to TRBJ1-1; the D gene is possibly TRBD1 (5 bases). The CDR3 spells CSVGRVQGFYEAFF. The DNA of the CDR3 is TGCAGCGTTGGGAGAGTTCAGGGATTCTATGAAGCTTTCTTT.